These 28 T cell receptor beta chains were all obtained from the same sample, sequenced in a study of T cell repertoires in MIS-A myocarditis. Assay used: immunoSEQ multiplex PCR; TCRdb lists only in-frame clones, some missing. The sample yields around 6,000 clones, just under 80% seen once. Sequencing input: interventricular septum heart tissue obtained at autopsy. The receptors were sampled from a man aged 18 to 30 with fulminant myocarditis from multisystem inflammatory syndrome in adults (MIS-A) after COVID-19.

This clone was seen just once. The chain uses TRBV29-1 and TRBJ2-1, with 7 bases that match TRBD1. V lost 6 bases, J lost 7 bases, and 9 bases stayed unmatched. Germline V gene sequence: CDR1 SQVTM, CDR2 ANQGSEA. The CDR3 is made up of 13 amino acids. DNA of the CDR3: TGCAGCGTCGAACTCGACAGGGAAAATGAGCAGTTCTTC. This encodes CSVELDRENEQFF.

In its sample, this clone was seen a few times. The gene calls are TRBV25-1 and TRBJ2-5; D remains ambiguous. The CDR3 runs to 13 residues. The germline V gene encodes CDR1 MGHDK and CDR2 SYGVNS. V was cut by 5 bases and J by 5 bases, with 12 bases left in between. This CDR3 is CASSPLDDETQYF. The CDR3, as DNA: TGTGCCAGCAGTCCCTTGGACGATGAGACCCAGTACTTC.

The chain recombines TRBV5-6 with TRBJ2-5; the D gene is possibly TRBD2 (5 bases). Per germline, CDR1 SGHDT and CDR2 YYEEEE. CDR3 length equals 16 residues. Trimming took 1 base from V and 0 from J, leaving 13 bases between them. This CDR3 reads CASSLPGFEDQETQYF. The CDR3 DNA follows: TGTGCCAGCAGCTTGCCGGGGTTTGAGGACCAAGAGACCCAGTACTTC.

The chain links TRBV6-5 to TRBJ2-7; 10 bases align to TRBD1. The V gene's germline CDR1 is MNHEY and CDR2 SVGAGI. V shed 4 bases and J 2 bases; nucleotides not matched to a gene: 5. The CDR3 totals 15 residues. The CDR3 DNA reads as TGTGCCAGCAGTTCGGGACAGGGGAGCACCTACGAGCAGTACTTC. It is translated as CASSSGQGSTYEQYF.

V and J are TRBV7-9 and TRBJ1-1; D ambiguous. V was clipped by 1 base and J by 9 bases, with 9 bases between them. Germline V CDR1 and CDR2: SEHNR, FQNEAQ (reference sequence). The CDR3 length is 12 residues. In DNA form, the CDR3 reads TGTGCCAGCAGCTTAGAAGGGATCCAAGCTTTCTTT. It translates to CASSLEGIQAFF.

In its sample, this clone was seen a few times. The chain joins TRBV5-1 to TRBJ2-2, with 7 bases identical to TRBD1. Germline CDR1 is SGHRS and CDR2 is YFSETQ. V lost 1 base and J lost 6; bases outside the gene matches: 6. CDR3 length: 15 amino acids. CDR3 residues: CASSLNTGESGELFF. CDR3 bases: TGCGCCAGCAGCTTGAATACAGGGGAATCCGGGGAGCTGTTTTTT.

This clone was observed a handful of times. The J gene is TRBJ2-7, the V gene TRBV14, with a tentative D call TRBD1 (6 bases). Germline loops: CDR1 SGHDN, CDR2 FVKESK. V was cut by 6 bases and J by 4 bases, with 16 bases left in between. The CDR3 has 14 residues. CDR3 DNA: TGTGCCAGCAGTCAACAGGGTTTAGGTTACGAGCAGTACTTC. Its protein product is CASSQQGLGYEQYF.

V gene TRBV5-1 combines with J gene TRBJ1-6, with a weak D call TRBD1 (5 bases). The germline gives CDR1 SGHRS, CDR2 YFSETQ. Trimming shortened V by 0 bases and J by 6 bases, and 10 bases separated the two germline ends. The CDR3 extends over 15 amino acids. The CDR3 is CASSLAPGGNSPLHF. The CDR3 DNA sequence: TGCGCCAGCAGCTTGGCTCCGGGGGGTAATTCACCCCTCCACTTT. Based on the CDR3 plus reference TRBV5-1 and TRBJ1-6, the full variable domain is KAGVTQTPRYLIKTRGQQVTLSCSPISGHRSVSWYQQTPGQGLQFLFEYFSETQRNKGNFPGRFSGRQFSNSRSEMNVSTLELGDSALYLCASSLAPGGNSPLHFGNGTRLTVT.

The chain recombines TRBV7-2 with TRBJ2-1; 7 bases are shared with TRBD2. The CDR3 spans 15 residues. Trimming at V came to 3 bases and at J to 4 bases, leaving 6 bases not matched to a gene. Per germline, CDR1 SGHTA and CDR2 FQGNSA. CDR3 protein: CASSLGGVTYNEQFF. The CDR3 nucleotides read TGTGCCAGCAGCTTGGGGGGGGTGACATACAATGAGCAGTTCTTC.

The chain carries TRBV5-1 and TRBJ2-3, with 8 bases that match TRBD1. This CDR3 comprises 17 residues. V was clipped by 0 bases and J by 4 bases; unmatched bases: 10. Germline V gene sequence: CDR1 SGHRS, CDR2 YFSETQ. The CDR3 is CASSLVTRDRTPDTQYF. The CDR3 nucleotides are TGCGCCAGCAGCTTGGTAACCCGGGACAGGACACCAGATACGCAGTATTTT.

The chain recombines TRBV9 with TRBJ2-1; D is undetermined. CDR1 and CDR2 from the germline V gene are SGDLS and YYNGEE. V was trimmed by 4 bases and J by 8 bases, leaving 19 bases between them. The CDR3 totals 15 residues. DNA of the CDR3: TGTGCCAGCAGCCCCACGCCGGACCAAATCGATGAGCAGTTCTTC. Encoded protein: CASSPTPDQIDEQFF.

The gene calls are TRBV27 and TRBJ1-2; TRBD1 might be the D (6 bases). The CDR3 has 13 amino acids. V shed 6 bases and J shed 5 bases, with 13 bases lying between them. Looked up from germline, CDR1 is MNHEY and CDR2 is SMNVEV (reference sequence). The CDR3 here is CASRGGRLYGYTF. The CDR3 region has the DNA TGTGCCAGCAGGGGGGGGCGCCTTTATGGCTACACCTTC.

The chain carries TRBV7-6 and TRBJ2-5; the match to TRBD1 covers 7 bases. This CDR3 region has 15 residues. The germline gives CDR1 SGHVS, CDR2 FNYEAQ. Trimming removed 4 bases from V and 2 bases from J; junction bases left unmatched: 7. Here the CDR3 reads CASSSITGVQETQYF. CDR3 in DNA: TGTGCCAGCAGCTCAATAACAGGGGTACAAGAGACCCAGTACTTC.

The chain combines TRBV7-9 with TRBJ2-1; 12 bases agree with TRBD2. Trimming cost V 5 bases and J 7 bases; bases outside gene matches: 6. The length of the CDR3 is 15 residues. Germline loops: CDR1 SEHNR, CDR2 FQNEAQ (reference sequence). The CDR3 DNA reads TGTGCCAGCAGCCCCCGACTAGCGGGAGTGAATGAGCAGTTCTTC. This encodes CASSPRLAGVNEQFF.

This clone was detected only a few times. V usage is TRBV2 and J usage is TRBJ2-7; the D call may be TRBD1 or TRBD2 (5 bases each). The V end was cut by 5 bases, the J end by 0 bases, with 14 bases between. Looked up from germline, CDR1 is SNHLY and CDR2 is FYNNEI. The CDR3 is 15 amino acids. CDR3 protein: CASSTRDRSSYEQYF. The CDR3 nucleotides read TGTGCCAGCAGTACCCGGGACCGAAGCTCCTACGAGCAGTACTTC.

V and J are TRBV11-2 and TRBJ2-7; 12 bases match TRBD2. The CDR3 contains 17 residues. The V and J ends lost 3 bases and 4 bases, in that order; junction bases with no gene match: 10. Germline V gene sequence: CDR1 SGHAT, CDR2 FQNNGV. CDR3 residues: CASSLGLAGGRGYEQYF. CDR3 nucleotide sequence: TGTGCCAGCAGCTTGGGGCTAGCGGGAGGGCGTGGGTACGAGCAGTACTTC.

The chain links TRBV4-2 to TRBJ2-1; a possible D gene is TRBD2 (7 bases). The CDR3 spans 16 residues. Per germline, CDR1 LGHNA and CDR2 YNFKEQ. V was shortened by 0 bases and J by 4 bases, with 13 bases between the two germline ends. CDR3 amino acids: CASSQDLRGAYNEQFF. As DNA, the CDR3 is TGTGCCAGCAGCCAAGATCTCCGGGGGGCGTACAATGAGCAGTTCTTC.

The chain uses TRBV6-5 and TRBJ2-5; D uncertain. The CDR3 loop spans 12 amino acids. Germline V gives CDR1 MNHEY, CDR2 SVGAGI. Trimming shortened V by 10 bases and J by 3 bases, and 12 bases separated the two germline ends. CDR3 bases: TGTGCCACCAGCTTCAGAGAAGAGACCCAGTACTTC. This sequence encodes CATSFREETQYF.

This clone was counted a single time. The chain employs TRBV7-9 and TRBJ2-3; D is undetermined. CDR3 length: 12 residues. Germline V CDR1 and CDR2: SEHNR, FQNEAQ (reference sequence). Between the trimmed V and J ends, which lost 5 bases and 12 bases, there was a span of 15 bases. Written as DNA, the CDR3 is TGTGCCAGCAGCCTCCGGATAGAAGCTCAGTATTTT. The encoded protein is CASSLRIEAQYF.

The chain joins TRBV7-9 to TRBJ1-2; 9 bases are a match to TRBD1. CDR3 length: 12 amino acids. V lost 5 bases and J lost 8; bases outside the gene matches: 3. CDR1 SEHNR and CDR2 FQNEAQ come from the germline V gene (reference sequence). The CDR3 sequence is CASSEGTGGYTF. The DNA for the CDR3 is TGTGCCAGCAGCGAAGGGACAGGGGGCTACACCTTC.

The CDR3 DNA reads TGTGCCAGCAGCCAGACTCAGGGGGTTACGTACTTC. Protein sequence: CASSQTQGVTYF. The chain recombines TRBV11-2 with TRBJ2-4; 7 bases match TRBD1. Germline V gene lookup returns CDR1 SGHAT and CDR2 FQNNGV. V lost 5 bases and J lost 15; bases outside the gene matches: 10. This CDR3 region has 12 residues.

CDR3 sequence: CASSSRDSVNSPLHF. As DNA, the CDR3 is TGTGCCAGCAGCTCGAGAGACAGTGTTAATTCACCCCTCCACTTT. The chain has TRBV6-5 and TRBJ1-6; D perhaps matches TRBD1 (5 bases). V gave up 6 bases and J gave up 6 bases, with 15 bases separating them. The CDR3 contains 15 residues. Germline V lookup: CDR1 MNHEY, CDR2 SVGAGI.

The chain recombines TRBV18 with TRBJ1-2; D is perhaps TRBD1 (5 bases). The CDR3 length is 14 residues. Trimming took off 3 bases at V and 4 bases at J, with 12 bases between the two ends. Per germline, CDR1 KGHSH and CDR2 LQKENI. CDR3 region: CASSPGPGAYGYTF. CDR3 sequence (DNA): TGTGCCAGCTCACCGGGCCCTGGGGCCTATGGCTACACCTTC.

As DNA, the CDR3 is TGTGCCAGCAGTTTACCGGGACCCACGATTAAGGAGCAGTTCTTC. Amino acid sequence: CASSLPGPTIKEQFF. The rearrangement links TRBV27 to TRBJ2-1, with D perhaps being TRBD1 or TRBD2 (5 bases each). The V end lost 2 bases, the J end lost 10 bases, and 18 bases lay between the germline ends. CDR1 and CDR2 from the germline V gene are MNHEY and SMNVEV (reference sequence). This CDR3 contains 15 residues.

This chain connects TRBV10-2 to TRBJ1-3; 8 nucleotides line up with TRBD1. The CDR3 loop spans 15 amino acids. Germline V lookup: CDR1 WSHSY, CDR2 SAAADI. V was pared by 8 bases and J by 5 bases, with 11 bases of the junction left unmatched. CDR3 region: CASRAAGGGRNTIYF. CDR3 bases: TGCGCCAGCCGCGCTGCAGGGGGCGGAAGAAACACCATATATTTT.

This chain connects TRBV3-1 (or the pseudogene TRBV3-2) to TRBJ2-7; 10 bases are shared with TRBD2. V trimming: 0 bases; J trimming: 7 bases; junction bases outside the gene matches: 9. CDR3 length: 16 residues. In germline, CDR1 is LGHDT, CDR2 YNNKEL (reference sequence). DNA for the CDR3: TGTGCCAGCAGCCAAGACCTGAGAGCGGGAGGGTGGGAGCAGTACTTC. This codes for CASSQDLRAGGWEQYF.

This chain links TRBV6-5 with TRBJ2-6; D is perhaps TRBD2 (7 bases). CDR1 is MNHEY and CDR2 is SVGAGI in the germline V gene. The CDR3 runs to 15 residues. Trimming cost V 5 bases and J 4 bases, with 12 bases left between them. CDR3 residues: CASSKGGAGANVLTF. The DNA for the CDR3 is TGTGCCAGCAGTAAGGGGGGGGCCGGGGCCAACGTCCTGACTTTC.

This clone was observed a handful of times. This sequence joins TRBV24-1 and TRBJ1-2; 9 bases are a match to TRBD1. The CDR3 is made up of 15 amino acids. Germline lookup yields CDR1 KGHDR and CDR2 SFDVKD. V shed 4 bases, J shed 4 bases, and the junction held 6 bases outside the gene matches. The CDR3 nucleotides are TGTGCCACCAGTGACCCCGGGACAGGGATCTATGGCTACACCTTC. Translation: CATSDPGTGIYGYTF.